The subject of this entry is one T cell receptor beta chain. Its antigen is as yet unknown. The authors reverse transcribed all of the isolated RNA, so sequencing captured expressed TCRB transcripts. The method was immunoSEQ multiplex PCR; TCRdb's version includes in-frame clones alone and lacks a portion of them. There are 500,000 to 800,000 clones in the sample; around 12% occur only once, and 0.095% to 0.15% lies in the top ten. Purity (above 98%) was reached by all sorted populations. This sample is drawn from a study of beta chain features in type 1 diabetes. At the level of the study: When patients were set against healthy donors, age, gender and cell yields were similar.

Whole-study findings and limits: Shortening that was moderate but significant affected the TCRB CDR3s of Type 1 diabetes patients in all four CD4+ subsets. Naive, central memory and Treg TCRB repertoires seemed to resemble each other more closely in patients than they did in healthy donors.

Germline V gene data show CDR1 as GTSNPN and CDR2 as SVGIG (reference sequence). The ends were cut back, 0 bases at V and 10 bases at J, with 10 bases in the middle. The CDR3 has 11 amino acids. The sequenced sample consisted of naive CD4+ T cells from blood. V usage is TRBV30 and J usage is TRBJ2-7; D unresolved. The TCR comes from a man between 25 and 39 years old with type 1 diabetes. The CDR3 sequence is CAWSVLESQYF. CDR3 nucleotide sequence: TGTGCCTGGAGTGTCTTAGAATCCCAGTACTTC. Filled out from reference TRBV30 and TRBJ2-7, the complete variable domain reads SQTIHQWPATLVQPVGSPLSLECTVEGTSNPNLYWYRQAAGRGLQLLFYSVGIGQISSEVPQNLSASRPQDRQFILSSKKLLLSDSGFYLCAWSVLESQYFGPGTRLTVT.